The 4 T cell receptor beta chains below were found in one sample sequenced in a study of blood T cell repertoires in COVID-19. Sequencing was performed with immunoSEQ multiplex PCR; in TCRdb, only in-frame clones are kept and a portion is missing. This sample yields over 90,000 clones, of which over 75% are seen a single time; nearly 20% belongs to the top ten. What was sequenced was peripheral blood. These receptors were obtained from a human donor in a cohort sampled during active COVID-19.

The genes are TRBV6-5 and TRBJ2-7; TRBD1 aligns across 8 bases. The CDR3 is 13 amino acids. V dropped 5 bases and J dropped 6; count of bases not matched to a gene: 6. The germline V gene encodes CDR1 MNHEY and CDR2 SVGAGI. As DNA, the CDR3 is TGTGCCAGCAGTCCAGACAGGGGATCCGAGCAGTACTTC. It is translated as CASSPDRGSEQYF.

The V call is TRBV10-1, the J call TRBJ2-2, with D perhaps matching TRBD1 (6 bases). The V end lost 5 bases, the J end lost 2 bases, and 12 bases lay between the germline ends. The germline V gene has CDR1 WNHNN and CDR2 SYGVQD (reference sequence). The CDR3 is 15 residues long. CDR3 protein: CASSPGDLNTGELFF. CDR3 bases: TGCGCCAGCAGTCCAGGGGACCTAAACACCGGGGAGCTGTTTTTT.

The chain combines TRBV11-1 with TRBJ2-1; 12 bases map to TRBD2. In germline, CDR1 is SGHAT, CDR2 FQDESV (reference sequence). The CDR3 spans 16 residues. With V trimmed by 5 bases and J by 8 bases, 10 bases remained unmatched. The CDR3 DNA reads as TGTGCCAGCAGCCCCCGGACTAGCGGGAAAAGGTATGAGCAGTTCTTC. Translation gives CASSPRTSGKRYEQFF.

The chain uses TRBV5-6 and TRBJ1-1; 7 positions agree with TRBD1. Germline V gene sequence: CDR1 SGHDT, CDR2 YYEEEE. The CDR3 contains 14 residues. With 4 bases clipped from V and 0 bases from J, the junction kept 3 bases outside the gene matches. CDR3 loop: CASSPGQMNTEAFF. The CDR3 DNA is TGTGCCAGCAGCCCGGGACAGATGAACACTGAAGCTTTCTTT. Supplemented by reference TRBV5-6 and TRBJ1-1, the full variable domain reads DAGVTQSPTHLIKTRGQQVTLRCSPKSGHDTVSWYQQALGQGPQFIFQYYEEEERQRGNFPDRFSGHQFPNYSSELNVNALLLGDSALYLCASSPGQMNTEAFFGQGTRLTVV.